This T cell receptor (beta chain) was identified during a study of glioma-infiltrating T cells. Amplification of TCR alpha and beta CDR3 regions from RNA used iRepertoire nested multiplex PCR. In TCRdb, the multiplex PCR reads were re-called with MiXCR into one record per CDR3 protein. Of approximately 20,000 distinct CDR3 sequences listed, 20% to 25% are singletons. This clonotype came up a few times. A read error may explain this, as a much larger clone is one base away. The CDR3 covers 15 residues. The V gene's germline CDR1 is KGHSH and CDR2 LQKENI. The sample was glioma tissue, nonneoplastic brain tissue, or PBMCs (not recorded which). The chain is built from TRBV18 and TRBJ2-7; 7 nucleotides match TRBD1. The sequence derives from a human donor with low-grade glioma or glioblastoma, undergoing nonglioma brain surgery, or in good health (not recorded which). CDR3 DNA sequence: TGTGCCAGCCCACCACGGGACAGCGCTTTCTACGAGCAGTACTTC. It translates to CASPPRDSAFYEQYF.